These 25 T cell receptor beta chains were all obtained from the same sample, sequenced in a study of blood T cell repertoires in COVID-19. Measured with immunoSEQ multiplex PCR; TCRdb has only the in-frame clones, and not every one. This table has a few hundred thousand clones, approximately 90% appearing once. The sample consisted of PBMCs or T cells enriched from blood (not recorded which). Every receptor here comes from a woman between 18 and 30 years old who had recovered from COVID-19.

The rearrangement joins TRBV7-6 to TRBJ1-2, with 7 positions matching TRBD1. CDR1 is SGHVS, CDR2 FNYEAQ, per germline. V shed 1 base, J shed 4 bases, and the junction held 9 bases outside the gene matches. The CDR3 is made up of 16 amino acids. CDR3: CASSLVSGDSTYGYTF. CDR3 nucleotides: TGTGCCAGCAGCTTAGTATCGGGGGACAGCACCTATGGCTACACCTTC.

V gene TRBV4-1 combines with J gene TRBJ1-5; D unresolved. Trimming removed 6 bases at V and 0 bases at J, with 6 bases between. CDR1 is MGHRA, CDR2 YSYEKL, per germline. This CDR3 is built from 13 residues. As DNA, the CDR3 is TGCGCCAGCAGTGAGGGTAGCAATCAGCCCCAGCATTTT. It codes for CASSEGSNQPQHF.

The V call is TRBV10-3, the J call TRBJ2-5; maybe TRBD2 (5 bases). Germline assignment: CDR1 ENHRY and CDR2 SYGVKD. The CDR3 consists of 14 residues. With 4 bases removed from V and 0 bases from J, the gap between germline ends came to 9 bases. Written as DNA, the CDR3 is TGTGCCATCAGTGGACGCGGGTACCAAGAGACCCAGTACTTC. This sequence encodes CAISGRGYQETQYF.

This chain's CDR3 is CSGTGGLNEKLFF. CDR3 nucleotides: TGCAGCGGGACAGGGGGCCTTAATGAAAAACTGTTTTTT. The V call is TRBV29-1, the J call TRBJ1-4; 11 positions agree with TRBD1. This CDR3 has 13 residues. In germline, CDR1 is SQVTM, CDR2 ANQGSEA. Losses at the gene ends were 7 bases for V and 4 bases for J; bases not matched to a gene: 2.

This clone appeared once. The chain employs TRBV7-8 and TRBJ2-3; 11 bases agree with TRBD2. This CDR3 is built from 17 residues. Germline V gene sequence: CDR1 SGHVS, CDR2 FQNEAQ. With V trimmed by 5 bases and J by 3 bases, 10 bases remained unmatched. The DNA for the CDR3 is TGTGCCAGCAGCACGACCCTAGCGGGGGGTTGGACAGATACGCAGTATTTT. Residues: CASSTTLAGGWTDTQYF.

This clone occurred a few times. This sequence joins TRBV6-5 and TRBJ1-1; D unclear. CDR1 is MNHEY and CDR2 is SVGAGI in the germline V gene. V lost 7 bases, J lost 5 bases, and 17 bases lay in between. The CDR3 loop spans 14 amino acids. CDR3 DNA sequence: TGTGCCAGCACCAGAGCCTCGGGTGCGACTGAAGCTTTCTTT. Encoded protein: CASTRASGATEAFF.

The J gene is TRBJ2-7, the V gene TRBV19; TRBD2 aligns across 8 bases. Germline V gives CDR1 LNHDA, CDR2 SQIVND (reference sequence). J lost 6 bases, V lost 5 bases, and 6 bases had no gene match. The CDR3 runs to 13 residues. CDR3 bases: TGTGCCAGTAGTCCCCGGGGGGGGAGCGAGCAGTACTTC. It encodes CASSPRGGSEQYF.

This clone has only one observation. The chain couples TRBV19 to TRBJ2-3; 12 positions agree with TRBD1. V lost 4 bases, J lost 0 bases, and 8 bases stayed unmatched. Germline V gives CDR1 LNHDA, CDR2 SQIVND (reference sequence). The CDR3 runs to 18 residues. The chain's CDR3 is CASSSGTGGPPSTDTQYF. The CDR3, as DNA: TGTGCCAGTAGTAGCGGGACAGGGGGCCCACCTAGCACAGATACGCAGTATTTT.

The chain is built from TRBV10-2 and TRBJ2-1, with D perhaps matching TRBD1 (5 bases). This CDR3 contains 13 residues. CDR1 and CDR2 from the germline V gene are WSHSY and SAAADI. V lost 4 bases, J lost 3 bases, and 7 bases lay in between. CDR3 sequence reads: CASSADSYNEQFF. Written as DNA, the CDR3 is TGCGCCAGCAGTGCTGACAGCTACAATGAGCAGTTCTTC.

The rearrangement joins TRBV7-3 to TRBJ1-1; maybe TRBD1 (5 bases). The CDR3 has 15 amino acids. The germline gives CDR1 SGHTA, CDR2 FQGTGA. With 6 bases removed from V and 0 bases from J, the gap between germline ends came to 14 bases. CDR3 in amino acids: CASSVGPTVNTEAFF. In DNA, the CDR3 is TGTGCCAGCAGTGTCGGACCGACAGTGAACACTGAAGCTTTCTTT.

The chain employs TRBV5-6 and TRBJ2-7; a possible D gene is TRBD1 (5 bases). The V end was cut by 0 bases, the J end by 4 bases, with 11 bases between. Germline-derived CDR1 and CDR2 are SGHDT and YYEEEE. There are 14 residues in the CDR3. CDR3: CASSLEPGKYEQYF. CDR3 nucleotides: TGTGCCAGCAGCTTGGAGCCAGGGAAGTACGAGCAGTACTTC.

The V call is TRBV4-1, the J call TRBJ2-1; 12 bases align to TRBD2. The length of the CDR3 is 16 residues. V was pared by 4 bases and J by 4 bases, with 5 bases of the junction left unmatched. Germline V gene lookup returns CDR1 MGHRA and CDR2 YSYEKL. Here the CDR3 DNA reads TGCGCCAGCAGCCTTCGACTAGCGGGGGTTTACAATGAGCAGTTCTTC. It codes for CASSLRLAGVYNEQFF.

The chain recombines TRBV5-4 with TRBJ1-1; no firm D call. The germline CDR1 and CDR2 sequences are SGHNT and YYREEE (reference sequence). V shed 0 bases and J shed 8 bases, with 8 bases lying between them. This CDR3 has 12 amino acids. CDR3 region: CASSLVGREAFF. Here the CDR3 DNA reads TGTGCCAGCAGCTTGGTTGGCAGGGAAGCTTTCTTT. The variable domain in full, with the rest retrieved from reference TRBV5-4 and TRBJ1-1, is ETGVTQSPTHLIKTRGQQVTLRCSSQSGHNTVSWYQQALGQGPQFIFQYYREEENGRGNFPPRFSGLQFPNYSSELNVNALELDDSALYLCASSLVGREAFFGQGTRLTVV.

Only a few counts were recorded for this clone. V usage is TRBV9 and J usage is TRBJ1-1, with D perhaps matching TRBD1 (5 bases). CDR1 SGDLS and CDR2 YYNGEE come from the germline V gene. V was cut by 4 bases and J by 10 bases, with 23 bases left in between. The CDR3 has 15 amino acids. For the CDR3, the DNA is TGTGCCAGCAGCACCCGGGCGGACACGGCCAATGGAGCTTTCTTT. Residues: CASSTRADTANGAFF.

The chain has TRBV19 and TRBJ1-1, with 9 bases fitting TRBD1. From germline, CDR1 is LNHDA and CDR2 SQIVND (reference sequence). V lost 1 base and J lost 4; bases outside the gene matches: 4. The CDR3 has 15 amino acids. DNA of the CDR3: TGTGCCAGTAGTATAGGGGACAGGGCCCCCACTGAAGCTTTCTTT. This sequence encodes CASSIGDRAPTEAFF.

The rearrangement uses TRBV2 and TRBJ1-1; TRBD1 matches at 7 bases. Trimming took 1 base from V and 8 from J; bases not matched to a gene: 7. Per the germline V gene, CDR1 is SNHLY and CDR2 is FYNNEI. There are 14 residues in the CDR3. The CDR3 nucleotides are TGTGCCAGCAGTGAAGGTTTCGACAGGGCCGAAGCTTTCTTT. As protein: CASSEGFDRAEAFF.

The chain is built from TRBV18 and TRBJ2-1, with TRBD1 matching over 10 bases. The CDR3 is 15 residues long. V shed 3 bases and J 3 bases; nucleotides not matched to a gene: 2. Germline V lookup: CDR1 KGHSH, CDR2 LQKENI. CDR3 in amino acids: CASSPGQGVYNEQFF. The CDR3 nucleotides read TGTGCCAGCTCACCTGGACAGGGGGTCTACAATGAGCAGTTCTTC.

The chain joins TRBV27 to TRBJ1-5; tentative D call: TRBD1 (5 bases). The germline gives CDR1 MNHEY, CDR2 SMNVEV (reference sequence). With 5 bases removed from V and 7 bases from J, the gap between germline ends came to 18 bases. The length of the CDR3 is 15 residues. The CDR3, as DNA: TGTGCCAGCAGTCCCCGCGCAGCATCAGGGCAGCCCCAGCATTTT. Translated, it gives CASSPRAASGQPQHF.

V usage is TRBV4-3 and J usage is TRBJ2-1, with TRBD1 matching 8 bases. This CDR3 comprises 16 residues. Germline values: CDR1 LGHNA, CDR2 YSLEER. Trimming cost V 0 bases and J 4 bases; bases outside gene matches: 5. The CDR3 protein is CASSQDQGAGYNEQFF. CDR3 DNA: TGCGCCAGCAGCCAAGATCAGGGGGCTGGTTACAATGAGCAGTTCTTC.

This clone appeared a single time. The genes are TRBV6-5 and TRBJ1-5; 7 bases are shared with TRBD1. Germline assignment: CDR1 MNHEY and CDR2 SVGAGI. Trimming removed 2 bases from V and 11 bases from J; junction bases left unmatched: 6. This CDR3 contains 13 residues. The DNA of the CDR3 is TGTGCCAGCAGTTACGACAGGGTAACAACCCAGCATTTT. Its protein product is CASSYDRVTTQHF.

This chain joins TRBV6-5 and TRBJ2-7; tentatively, D is TRBD1 (5 bases). The CDR3 length is 15 residues. V shed 6 bases and J shed 3 bases, with 18 bases lying between them. The germline gives CDR1 MNHEY, CDR2 SVGAGI. The CDR3: CASSPGREVGYEQYF. CDR3 bases: TGTGCCAGCAGCCCCGGCAGGGAAGTAGGCTACGAGCAGTACTTC.

This sequence joins TRBV6-1 and TRBJ1-2; no reliable D call. V was clipped by 3 bases and J by 1 base, with 6 bases between them. Germline V CDR1 and CDR2: MNHNS, SASEGT. CDR3 length: 13 amino acids. CDR3 amino acids: CASSDPINYGYTF. The DNA for the CDR3 is TGTGCCAGCAGTGACCCCATTAACTATGGCTACACCTTC.

The chain links TRBV9 to TRBJ2-3; possible D gene TRBD2, 7 bases. The germline V gene encodes CDR1 SGDLS and CDR2 YYNGEE. The CDR3 contains 16 residues. Trimming cost V 4 bases and J 4 bases, with 19 bases left between them. This CDR3 reads CASSPRRGGVADTQYF. The CDR3 DNA reads TGTGCCAGCAGCCCCCGGAGGGGGGGGGTAGCAGATACGCAGTATTTT.

V is TRBV19 and J is TRBJ2-1; D perhaps matches TRBD1 (7 bases). Germline loops: CDR1 LNHDA, CDR2 SQIVND (reference sequence). The CDR3 runs 12 residues. The V end was cut by 6 bases, the J end by 9 bases, with 12 bases between. CDR3 in DNA: TGTGCCAGTAGACCAGGGGGAGGTGAGCAGTTCTTC. It translates to CASRPGGGEQFF.

The chain couples TRBV27 to TRBJ1-5; a weak D match, TRBD1 (5 bases). The V gene's germline CDR1 is MNHEY and CDR2 SMNVEV (reference sequence). V was shortened by 4 bases and J by 2 bases, with 21 bases between the two germline ends. This CDR3 is built from 18 residues. DNA of the CDR3: TGTGCCAGCAGTTGGCGCTTCGGAGGGGCCGGGGGCAATCAGCCCCAGCATTTT. Protein product: CASSWRFGGAGGNQPQHF.